This is a list of T cell receptor beta chains from one sample in a study of blood T cell repertoires in COVID-19. TCRdb's copy holds only in-frame clones and misses some; the assay was immunoSEQ multiplex PCR. This table holds over 200,000 clones, roughly 90% found once. The sample was peripheral blood. These receptors were obtained from a man aged 55-75 years with COVID-19, enrolled during active disease. The CDR3 runs from the conserved cysteine through the conserved F or W. The D gene is left open where the match is weak. Expanded clones are given a class, and other clones once, few, many or no size at all.

V	size	J	D	CDR3	DNA
TRBV18	-	TRBJ2-7	-	CASSPSGSNYEQYF	TGTGCCAGCTCACCCAGTGGCAGTAACTACGAGCAGTACTTC
TRBV4-1	few	TRBJ1-1	TRBD1	CASSQVPGQGIEAFF	TGCGCCAGCAGCCAAGTCCCGGGACAGGGTATTGAAGCTTTCTTT
TRBV7-2	-	TRBJ2-7	-	CASSSTGPLYEQYF	TGTGCCAGCAGCTCGACAGGACCCCTCTACGAGCAGTACTTC
TRBV28	-	TRBJ2-7	TRBD2	CASSFQLLASNYEQYF	TGTGCCAGCAGTTTCCAGCTACTAGCGAGTAACTACGAGCAGTACTTC
TRBV4-1	-	TRBJ2-1	-	CASTSTRAYNEQFF	TGCGCCAGCACTTCAACGAGGGCCTACAATGAGCAGTTCTTC
TRBV27	-	TRBJ2-7	TRBD2	CASSSPFSRLAGVGGTYEQYF	TGTGCCAGCAGTTCCCCGTTTTCGAGACTAGCGGGAGTAGGGGGGACTTACGAGCAGTACTTC
TRBV7-9	-	TRBJ2-3	-	CASSYRGATDTQYF	TGTGCCAGCAGCTATCGGGGAGCCACAGATACGCAGTATTTT
TRBV28	-	TRBJ1-4	-	CASQSEKLFF	TGTGCCAGCCAATCCGAAAAACTGTTTTTT
TRBV4-1	-	TRBJ1-4	-	CASSQETPRGNEKLFF	TGCGCCAGCAGCCAGGAGACACCCCGGGGTAATGAAAAACTGTTTTTT
TRBV5-1	-	TRBJ1-6	-	CASSLEHGQSPLHF	TGCGCCAGCAGCTTGGAGCACGGTCAATCACCCCTCCACTTT
TRBV5-6	-	TRBJ2-2	-	CASRGRGKNTGELFF	TGTGCCAGCAGGGGTCGGGGAAAAAACACCGGGGAGCTGTTTTTT
TRBV5-4	-	TRBJ2-1	TRBD2	CASRASGGALVHEQFF	TGTGCCAGCAGGGCTAGCGGGGGGGCCTTAGTCCATGAGCAGTTCTTC
TRBV4-2	-	TRBJ2-7	TRBD2	CASSHLGLAGARDSYEQYF	TGTGCCAGCAGCCACCTCGGACTAGCGGGGGCCCGTGACTCCTACGAGCAGTACTTC
TRBV6-6	-	TRBJ2-4	TRBD1	CASSTRSLQGNIQYF	TGTGCCAGCAGTACCCGGTCGTTACAGGGGAACATTCAGTACTTC
TRBV4-1	-	TRBJ2-1	TRBD2	CASSQERRGRDNEQFF	TGCGCCAGCAGCCAGGAAAGGCGGGGGAGAGACAATGAGCAGTTCTTC
TRBV30	-	TRBJ2-2	TRBD2	CAWSPTGGRNTGELFF	TGTGCCTGGAGTCCTACGGGGGGGCGAAACACCGGGGAGCTGTTTTTT
TRBV7-9	-	TRBJ2-3	TRBD1	CASSLPRGRVADTQYF	TGTGCCAGCAGCTTACCCAGGGGGCGAGTGGCAGATACGCAGTATTTT